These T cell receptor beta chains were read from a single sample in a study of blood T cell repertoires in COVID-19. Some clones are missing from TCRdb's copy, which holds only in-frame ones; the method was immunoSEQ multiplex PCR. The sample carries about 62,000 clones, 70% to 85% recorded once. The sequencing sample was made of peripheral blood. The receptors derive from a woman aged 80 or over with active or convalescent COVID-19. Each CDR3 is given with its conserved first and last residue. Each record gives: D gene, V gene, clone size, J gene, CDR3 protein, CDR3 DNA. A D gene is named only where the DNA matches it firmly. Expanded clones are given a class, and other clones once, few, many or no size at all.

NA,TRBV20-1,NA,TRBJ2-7,CSALQVYEQYF,TGCAGTGCTCTACAGGTCTACGAGCAGTACTTC
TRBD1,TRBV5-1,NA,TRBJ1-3,CASSTTGQGDRNTIYF,TGCGCCAGCAGCACAACTGGACAGGGAGATAGAAACACCATATATTTT
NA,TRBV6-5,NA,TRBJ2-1,CASRDFSSYNEQFF,TGTGCCAGCAGGGACTTTAGCTCCTACAATGAGCAGTTCTTC
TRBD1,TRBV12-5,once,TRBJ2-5,CASGSDRGETQYF,TGTGCTAGTGGTTCAGACAGGGGAGAGACCCAGTACTTC
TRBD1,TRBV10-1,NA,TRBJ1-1,CASRSGGRGEAFF,TGCGCCAGCAGGTCAGGGGGCCGGGGTGAAGCTTTCTTT
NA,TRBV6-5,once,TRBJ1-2,CASRRERGFNYGYTF,TGTGCCAGCAGAAGGGAGCGCGGATTTAACTATGGCTACACCTTC
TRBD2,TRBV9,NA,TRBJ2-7,CASSAAGGRWDEQYF,TGTGCCAGCAGTGCCGCGGGGGGGCGATGGGACGAGCAGTACTTC
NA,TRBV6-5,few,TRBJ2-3,CASSLQSTDTQYF,TGTGCCAGCAGTTTACAGAGCACAGATACGCAGTATTTT
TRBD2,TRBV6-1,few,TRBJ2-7,CASSDPGGTSSYEQYF,TGTGCCAGCAGTGACCCCGGGGGGACCAGCTCCTACGAGCAGTACTTC
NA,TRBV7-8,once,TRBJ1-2,CASSLEGGTYGYTF,TGTGCCAGCAGCTTAGAAGGGGGTACCTATGGCTACACCTTC
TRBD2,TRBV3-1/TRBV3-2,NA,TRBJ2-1,CASSPLAGEQFF,TGTGCCAGCAGCCCCCTAGCGGGGGAGCAGTTCTTC
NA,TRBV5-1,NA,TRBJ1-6,CASRKGDISLSPLHF,TGCGCCAGCAGAAAAGGGGACATCAGTTTGTCACCCCTCCACTTT
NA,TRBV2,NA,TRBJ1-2,CASSDRGYGYTF,TGTGCCAGCAGTGACAGGGGTTATGGCTACACCTTC
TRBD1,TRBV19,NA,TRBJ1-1,CASSIDSGGGTEAFF,TGTGCCAGTAGTATAGATTCAGGGGGTGGCACTGAAGCTTTCTTT
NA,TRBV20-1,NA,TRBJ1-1,CSASRTATREAFF,TGCAGTGCTAGTCGGACAGCTACTCGTGAAGCTTTCTTT
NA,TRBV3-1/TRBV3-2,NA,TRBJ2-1,CASSLYNEQFF,TGTGCCAGCAGTCTTTACAATGAGCAGTTCTTC
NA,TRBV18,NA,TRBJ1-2,CASSPPIQASYGYTF,TGTGCCAGCTCACCACCAATTCAGGCCAGCTATGGCTACACCTTC
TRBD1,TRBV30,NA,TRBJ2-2,CAWSVPGTGPTGELFF,TGTGCCTGGAGTGTACCCGGGACAGGACCCACCGGGGAGCTGTTTTTT